This T cell receptor (beta chain) was profiled in a study of post-analysis software for immune sequencing data. The V end was cut by 4 bases, the J end by 3 bases, with 11 bases between. This CDR3 region has 15 residues. CDR1 and CDR2 from the germline V gene are SGHKS and YYEKEE (reference sequence). General observations from the study: Batch-mates among the samples co-clustered strongly by F measure. Four or five TRBV segments, including TRBV5-6, TRBV5-1 and TRBV20-1, were more frequent in patients than controls.

This clonotype has just a few counts. Its antigen is undetermined. TCR beta cDNA libraries had unique molecular identifiers. MiXCR, run by TCRdb on the PCR reads, gives a single entry per CDR3 protein. The data contain roughly 430,000 distinct CDR3 sequences, over 30% of them seen just once; the ten biggest clones take up around 8%. The V gene is TRBV5-5, the J gene TRBJ1-6; D is possibly TRBD1 (6 bases). This TCR was recovered from a girl aged 2-10 years with multiple sclerosis. The sequenced sample was blood. Written as DNA, the CDR3 is TGTGCCAGCAGCACAACACAGGGCTATAATTCACCCCTCCACTTT. Translating gives CASSTTQGYNSPLHF.